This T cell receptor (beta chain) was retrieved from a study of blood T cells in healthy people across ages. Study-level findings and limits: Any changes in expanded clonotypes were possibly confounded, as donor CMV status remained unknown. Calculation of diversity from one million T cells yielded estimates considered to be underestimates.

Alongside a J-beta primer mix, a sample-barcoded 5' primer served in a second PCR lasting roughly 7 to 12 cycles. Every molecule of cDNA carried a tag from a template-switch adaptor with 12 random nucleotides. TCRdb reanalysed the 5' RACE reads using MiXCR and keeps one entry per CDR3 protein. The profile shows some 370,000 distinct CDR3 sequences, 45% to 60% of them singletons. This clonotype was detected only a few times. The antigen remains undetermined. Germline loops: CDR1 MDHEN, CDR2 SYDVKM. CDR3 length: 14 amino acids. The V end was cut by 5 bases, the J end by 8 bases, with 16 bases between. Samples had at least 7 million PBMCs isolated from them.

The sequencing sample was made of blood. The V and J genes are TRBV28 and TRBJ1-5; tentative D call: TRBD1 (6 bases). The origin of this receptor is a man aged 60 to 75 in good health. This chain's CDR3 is CASSAVQGWEPQHF. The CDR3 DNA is TGTGCCAGCAGTGCAGTTCAGGGGTGGGAGCCCCAGCATTTT.